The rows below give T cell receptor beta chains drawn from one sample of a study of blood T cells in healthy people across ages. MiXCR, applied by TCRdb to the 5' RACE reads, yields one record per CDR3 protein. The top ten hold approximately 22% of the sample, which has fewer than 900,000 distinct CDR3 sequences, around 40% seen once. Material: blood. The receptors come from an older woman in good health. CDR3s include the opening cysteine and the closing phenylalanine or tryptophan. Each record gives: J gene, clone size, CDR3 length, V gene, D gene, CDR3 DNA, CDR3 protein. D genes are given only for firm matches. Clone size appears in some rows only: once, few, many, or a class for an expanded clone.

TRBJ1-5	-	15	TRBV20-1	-	TGCAGTGCGCAACGGGCAGCCATTAGCAATCAGCCCCAGCATTTT	CSAQRAAISNQPQHF
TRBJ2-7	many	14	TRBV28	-	TGTGCCAGCAGTGAATGGGGACGGTCCTACGAGCAGTACTTC	CASSEWGRSYEQYF
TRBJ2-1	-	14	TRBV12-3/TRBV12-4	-	TGTGCCAGCAGTGGGGGACTTCACTACAATGAGCAGTTCTTC	CASSGGLHYNEQFF
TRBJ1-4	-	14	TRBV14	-	TGTGCCAGCAGCCAACAGGCAACTAATGAAAAACTGTTTTTT	CASSQQATNEKLFF
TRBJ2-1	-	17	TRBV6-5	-	TGTGCCAGCAGTTACTCGATTCGGGCTTTCTCCTACAATGAGCAGTTCTTC	CASSYSIRAFSYNEQFF
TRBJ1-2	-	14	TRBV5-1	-	TGCGCCAGCAGCTTGGCTCCCGGTTCCTATGGCTACACCTTC	CASSLAPGSYGYTF
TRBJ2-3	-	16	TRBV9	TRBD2	TGTGCCAGCAGCGTAGCGCCGGGGGGGGCCACAGATACGCAGTATTTT	CASSVAPGGATDTQYF
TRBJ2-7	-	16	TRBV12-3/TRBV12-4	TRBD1	TGTGCCAGCAGTTATACCGGGACAGGGGGGGTTTACGAGCAGTACTTC	CASSYTGTGGVYEQYF
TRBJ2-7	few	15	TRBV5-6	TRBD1	TGTGCCAGCAGACCCGGGACAGGGGGCCTTTACGAGCAGTACTTC	CASRPGTGGLYEQYF
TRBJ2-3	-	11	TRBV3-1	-	TGTGCCAGCATTTCGTTAGATACGCAGTATTTT	CASISLDTQYF
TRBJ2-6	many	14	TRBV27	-	TGTGCCAGCAGTTTGATCTCTGGGGCCAACGTCCTGACTTTC	CASSLISGANVLTF
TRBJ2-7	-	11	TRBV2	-	TGTGCCAGCAGTGAAAGGGTAGAGCAGTACTTC	CASSERVEQYF
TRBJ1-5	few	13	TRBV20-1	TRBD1	TGCAGTGCTAGTGGACAGGTCGATCAGCCCCAGCATTTT	CSASGQVDQPQHF
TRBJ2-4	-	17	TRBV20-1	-	TGCAGTGCTGCCGGGACTTTAGGGACCCTAGCCAAAAACATTCGGTACTTC	CSAAGTLGTLAKNIRYF
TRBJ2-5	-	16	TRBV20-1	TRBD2	TGCAGTGCTAGGGGGCTAGCGGGAGCGGACCAAGAGACCCAGTACTTC	CSARGLAGADQETQYF
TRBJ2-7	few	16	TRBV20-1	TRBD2	TGCAATGCTAGTGGGACTAGCGGGAGGGCCTTCGGCGAGCAGTACTTC	CNASGTSGRAFGEQYF
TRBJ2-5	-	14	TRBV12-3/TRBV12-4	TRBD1	TGTGCCAGCAGTTTATGGACAGGGGGGGAGACCCAGTACTTC	CASSLWTGGETQYF
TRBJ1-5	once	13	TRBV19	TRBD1	TGTGCCAGTAGTCCGGGACAGCTCGGGCTCCAGCATTTT	CASSPGQLGLQHF
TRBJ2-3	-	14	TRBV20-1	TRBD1	TGCAGTGCGGGACAGGGGGCGAAGACAGATACGCAGTATTTT	CSAGQGAKTDTQYF
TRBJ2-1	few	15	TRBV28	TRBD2	TGTGCCAGCAGTTTATTTGTAGCGGGGACCAATGAGCAGTTCTTC	CASSLFVAGTNEQFF
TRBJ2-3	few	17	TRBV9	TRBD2	TGTGCCAGCAGCCCGAGGCGAACTAGCGGGAGCACAGATACGCAGTATTTT	CASSPRRTSGSTDTQYF
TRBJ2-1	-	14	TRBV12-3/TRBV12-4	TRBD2	TGTGTCAGCAGGCGGCTAGCGGGATACAATGAGCAGTTCTTC	CVSRRLAGYNEQFF
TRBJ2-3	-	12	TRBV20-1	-	TGCAGTGCTAGCGGCGGCACAGATACGCAGTATTTT	CSASGGTDTQYF
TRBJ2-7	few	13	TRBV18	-	TGTGCCAGCCATACAGGGAGCTCCTACGAGCAGTACTTC	CASHTGSSYEQYF
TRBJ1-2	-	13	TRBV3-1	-	TGTGCCAGCAGCCAAGACCAATACTATGGCTACACCTTC	CASSQDQYYGYTF
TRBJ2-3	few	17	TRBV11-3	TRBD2	TGTGCCAGCAGCTCCCGGACTAGCGGGGGGCCCATAGATACGCAGTATTTT	CASSSRTSGGPIDTQYF
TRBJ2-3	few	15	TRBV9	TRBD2	TGTGCCAGCAGCGTAGGGGTTAGCGGGGACGATACGCAGTATTTT	CASSVGVSGDDTQYF
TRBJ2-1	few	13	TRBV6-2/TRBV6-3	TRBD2	TGTGCCAGCAGTTACCTAGCGGGAGGGGAACAGTTCTTC	CASSYLAGGEQFF
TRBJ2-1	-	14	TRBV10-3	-	TGTGCCATCAGTGACGGGCGGGACCAAGAGACCCAGTTCTTC	CAISDGRDQETQFF
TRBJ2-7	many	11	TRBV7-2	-	TGTGCCAGCGGCTTGCGTTACGAGCAGTACTTC	CASGLRYEQYF
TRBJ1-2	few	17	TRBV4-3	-	TGCGCCAGCAGCCAAGATCTTGTGGGTTTTGAATTCTATGGCTACACCTTC	CASSQDLVGFEFYGYTF
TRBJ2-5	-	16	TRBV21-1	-	TGTGCCAGCAGCCAAGGTAGCGGGAAGTTTCGAGAGACCCAGTACTTC	CASSQGSGKFRETQYF
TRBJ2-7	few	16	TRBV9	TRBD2	TGTGCCAGCAGCGTAGGTCCTAGCGGGGGGTCATACGAGCAGTACTTC	CASSVGPSGGSYEQYF
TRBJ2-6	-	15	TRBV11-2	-	TGTGCCAGCAGCTCGTCAGGGACAGGGGCCAACGTCCTGACTTTC	CASSSSGTGANVLTF
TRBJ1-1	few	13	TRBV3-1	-	TGTGCCAGCAGCCAGAGGAGGGGCACTGAAGCTTTCTTT	CASSQRRGTEAFF
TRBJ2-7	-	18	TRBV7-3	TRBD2	TGTGCCAGCAGCAACATTTTGGGACTAGCCCCCAGGAGAAGCGAGCAGTACTTC	CASSNILGLAPRRSEQYF
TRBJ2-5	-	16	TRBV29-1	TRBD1	TGCAGCGTTGCCACTGGCGGCAGGGGGTCAGGAGAGACCCAGTACTTC	CSVATGGRGSGETQYF
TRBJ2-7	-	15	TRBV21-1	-	TGTGCCAGCATCATGATACCAGGGTTGGACTACGAGCAGTACTTC	CASIMIPGLDYEQYF
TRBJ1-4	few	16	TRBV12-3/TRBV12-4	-	TGTGCCAGCAGCTATAGCCTTGGGGGCGGATATGAAAAACTGTTTTTT	CASSYSLGGGYEKLFF
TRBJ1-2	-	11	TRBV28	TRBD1	TGTGCCACTGGGACAGTCTATGGCCACACCTTC	CATGTVYGHTF
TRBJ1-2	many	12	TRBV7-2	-	TGTGCCAGCGGGGACGGCGCCTATGGCTACACCTTC	CASGDGAYGYTF